Given below is one T cell receptor beta chain in context. Its antigen remains unknown. TCRdb's table, derived via immunoSEQ multiplex PCR, lists solely in-frame clones and lacks some. This sample carries a few million clones, 93% of them seen once, and the ten largest clones take 0.35% to 0.5%. Germline V gives CDR1 GTSNPN, CDR2 SVGIG (reference sequence). V was clipped by 2 bases and J by 0 bases, with 14 bases between them. The length of the CDR3 is 15 residues. The data are from a study of shared clonotypes between healthy human individuals. Study observations and caveats: Clonotype sharing among donors was thought likely to change with sequencing depth.

The rearrangement uses TRBV30 and TRBJ2-7; D is uncertain. This sequence was found in a man aged 18 to 30 in good health. Some clones in this sample may be carry-over from other donors' samples. The material sequenced was naive CD4+ T cells from PBMCs. Described subset: CD45RA+ positively selected. The CDR3 here is CAWSSLAAISYEQYF. CDR3 DNA: TGTGCCTGGAGTAGTCTGGCCGCGATCTCCTACGAGCAGTACTTC.